The text below deals with one T cell receptor beta chain. Its cognate antigen has yet to be identified. There are no base qualities to consult, and no much larger clone falls within one base. The CDR3 regions of human TCRbeta chains were subjected to immunosequencing. The original methods were these. Repertoire TCRs were matched against a reference library of SARS-CoV-2-specific TCRs generated with the MIRA antigen-specificity platform. Breadth was defined as the fraction of unique TCRs that were SARS-CoV-2-associated. Depth was defined as the fraction of total T cells that were SARS-CoV-2-associated. Using the MIRA data, every spike-specific TCR was mapped to the spike region that the TCR reacted to and assigned to either a CD4 or a CD8 class. Log10-transformed breadth and depth values were compared by one-way ANOVA with Sidak's multiple comparisons tests. TCRdb retrieved this table from immuneACCESS and kept in-frame rearrangements only. Not all clones are present; in checked studies, unresolved V genes account for under half, and no reason is known for the remainder. V and J calls and clone size come straight from that table; D and trimming were deduced from the DNA. This sample lists more than 250,000 clones; more than 85% were detected once. 0.55% of the sample lies in the top ten.

The sample's time point label is to be understood as: baseline before first vaccination. Vaccinee samples came from UK trials COV001 and COV002, including a single-blind randomized controlled phase 2/3 trial of AZD1222 (ChAdOx1 nCoV-19) in healthy adults. For TCRbeta chain sequencing, PBMC samples from trial participants were taken at day 0 and at day 28 after the second dose. This sample is part of a study of T cell responses to AZD1222 COVID-19 vaccine (dated by TCRdb to about 2021). With regard to the full study: Because spike-specific TCR depth and breadth did not differ between the two schedules, AZD1222 recipients who got a second dose at roughly 4 weeks were pooled with those who got a second dose at roughly 12 weeks. TCR sequencing was performed for roughly 240 trial participants, of whom 200 to 210 were given two doses of AZD1222 and about 25 were given two doses of MenACWY control vaccine. Trial participants were enrolled by age into 18-55, 56-69 and 70-plus year subgroups, with about 150, 28 and 57 TCR-sequenced participants respectively. What the work shows at the level of the full study, not this receptor alone: Epitopes outside the regions mutated in the B.1.351 and B.1.1.7 variants were reportedly recognized by nearly half of the unique spike-specific TCRs. Conclusions about previously exposed vaccinees are limited because only a handful of AZD1222 recipients were SARS-CoV-2 seropositive at baseline. Spike-specific TCR breadth and depth rose significantly after two AZD1222 doses compared with day 0 and with MenACWY recipients. Participants were mostly white British and included more females than males, and it was suggested by the authors that clonal diversity may have been underestimated. In the small 56-69-year group, the increase in depth fell short of significance, most likely because of low power. No day 14 peak-response samples were available, so repertoires were characterized only after the peak T cell response. The vaccine-associated CD4 TCRs covered the entire spike protein, and the dominant responses fell in regions 160-218 and 743-854.

For CDR1 and CDR2, the germline V gene (reference sequence) lists LGHDT and YNNKEL. V drops 4 bases and J drops 7 bases, leaving 8 bases in between. Inclusive of the bounding cysteine and phenylalanine, the CDR3 is 11 residues long. The DNA shown is the 33-base CDR3, in frame from base 1. This sequence originates from an adult in good health. The material was peripheral blood, obtained on day 0 of AZD1222 vaccination. This sequence uses TRBV3-1 (or the pseudogene TRBV3-2) and TRBJ2-7; the D gene cannot be named for sure. The DNA is TGTGCCAGCAGCCGAGAGGCGGAGCAGTACTTC. This translates into CASSREAEQYF.